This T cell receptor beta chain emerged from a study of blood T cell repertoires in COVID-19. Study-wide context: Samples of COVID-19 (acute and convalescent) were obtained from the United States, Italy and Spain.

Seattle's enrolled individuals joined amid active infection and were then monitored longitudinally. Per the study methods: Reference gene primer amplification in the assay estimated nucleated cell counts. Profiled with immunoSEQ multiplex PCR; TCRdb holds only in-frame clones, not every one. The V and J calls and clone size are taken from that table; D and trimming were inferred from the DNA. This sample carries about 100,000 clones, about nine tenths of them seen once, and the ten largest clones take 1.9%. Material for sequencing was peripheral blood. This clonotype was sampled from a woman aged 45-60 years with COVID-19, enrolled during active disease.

CDR3 sequence: CAWRGGGTGMNTEAFF. The CDR3 DNA is TGTGCCTGGAGGGGCGGAGGGACAGGGATGAACACTGAAGCTTTCTTT. The J gene is TRBJ1-1, the V gene TRBV30; TRBD1 agrees at 9 bases. Germline CDR1 and CDR2: GTSNPN and SVGIG (reference sequence). Trimming removed 3 bases from V and 0 bases from J; junction bases left unmatched: 8. The CDR3 spans 16 residues.